The rows below give T cell receptor beta chains drawn from one sample of a study of cytotoxic CD8 clonotypes in ibrutinib-treated CLL. Clones were read by immunoSEQ multiplex PCR, and TCRdb kept only the in-frame ones, dropping some. The sample lists about 130,000 clones, approximately 81% occurring once. The source material was PBMCs, sampled after 12 months of ibrutinib treatment. Source of these receptors: a human donor with chronic lymphocytic leukemia. The CDR3 runs from the conserved cysteine through the conserved F or W. The order of the fields is clone size, D gene, V gene, J gene, CDR3 DNA, CDR3 protein. D genes are given only for firm matches. Only some rows state a clone size, as once, few, many or a class for expanded clones.

NA	NA	TRBV19	TRBJ1-1	TGTGCCAGTAGTATCGGGACGAAACTAAGGACTGAAGCTTTCTTT	CASSIGTKLRTEAFF
NA	TRBD2	TRBV9	TRBJ2-3	TGTGCCAGCAGCTTCACTAGCGGGACGACTAATACGCAGTATTTT	CASSFTSGTTNTQYF
few	TRBD1	TRBV27	TRBJ1-5	TGTGCCAGCGGACGAGGACAGGTCAATCAGCCCCAGCATTTT	CASGRGQVNQPQHF
NA	NA	TRBV6-5	TRBJ1-2	TGTGCCAGCCTTGGGAGGGGGGACTATGGCTACACCTTC	CASLGRGDYGYTF
NA	TRBD2	TRBV7-9	TRBJ2-7	TGTGCCAGCAGCTCGACTAGCGGGAAGGCCTACGAGCAGTACTTC	CASSSTSGKAYEQYF
NA	NA	TRBV4-1	TRBJ2-7	TGCGCCAGCAGCCAAGGGGGGACTCAGCCCTACGAGCAGTACTTC	CASSQGGTQPYEQYF
NA	NA	TRBV29-1	TRBJ2-2	TGCAGCGTTGAAGAGGGCAGCGCGAACACCGGGGAGCTGTTTTTT	CSVEEGSANTGELFF
NA	NA	TRBV7-9	TRBJ2-3	TGTGCCAGCACCTCTTCGGGCCGCACAGATACGCAGTATTTT	CASTSSGRTDTQYF
NA	NA	TRBV9	TRBJ1-4	TGTGCCAGCAGCGTAGATTATGATGAAAAACTGTTTTTT	CASSVDYDEKLFF
NA	NA	TRBV11-2	TRBJ2-2	TGTGCCAGCAGCTTTCGAGGGGCAGGAAACACCGGGGAGCTGTTTTTT	CASSFRGAGNTGELFF
NA	NA	TRBV4-2	TRBJ1-4	TGTGCCAGCAGCCCTAGGACCGCGGACAAACTGTTTTTT	CASSPRTADKLFF
NA	TRBD2	TRBV19	TRBJ2-1	TGTGCCAGTAGTCTTTTCGGACTAGCGGACTACAATGAGCAGTTCTTC	CASSLFGLADYNEQFF
NA	TRBD2	TRBV7-9	TRBJ2-2	TGTGCCAGCAGCGGGGGGCCTAGCGGGAGGAAAGAGAACACCGGGGAGCTGTTTTTT	CASSGGPSGRKENTGELFF
NA	NA	TRBV5-6	TRBJ2-4	TGTGCCAGCAGCTTGGTCGCAGTCAAAAACATTCAGTACTTC	CASSLVAVKNIQYF
NA	NA	TRBV7-2	TRBJ1-1	TGTGCCAGCAGCTTAGCGTTAGGATCCGGCACTGAAGCTTTCTTT	CASSLALGSGTEAFF
NA	NA	TRBV28	TRBJ1-2	TGTGCCACCGATTTATCCCGCCCAGGAGACTATGGCTACACCTTC	CATDLSRPGDYGYTF
NA	NA	TRBV7-2	TRBJ2-7	TGTGCCAGCAGCTTTGGTCACGAGCAGTACTTC	CASSFGHEQYF
NA	NA	TRBV6-6	TRBJ2-3	TGTGCCAGCAGTTACGGCACAGATACGCAGTATTTT	CASSYGTDTQYF
NA	TRBD1	TRBV6-1	TRBJ2-7	TGTGCCAGCACTTGGACAGGGTCAGCCTACGAGCAGTACTTC	CASTWTGSAYEQYF
NA	NA	TRBV6-4	TRBJ2-2	TGTGCCAGCAGTGATTCTTGGACCCCCCGGACCGGGGAGCTGTTTTTT	CASSDSWTPRTGELFF
NA	NA	TRBV7-2	TRBJ2-1	TGTGCCAGCAGCTTAGATGCAAGGGAGCATGAGCAGTTCTTC	CASSLDAREHEQFF
NA	NA	TRBV28	TRBJ2-7	TGTGCCAGCAGGGAAAGGCGGGAGCAGTACTTC	CASRERREQYF
few	NA	TRBV19	TRBJ2-7	TGTGCCAGTAGCGGAGTACCTTCAGAGCAGTACTTC	CASSGVPSEQYF
NA	NA	TRBV27	TRBJ1-5	TGTGCCAGCAGGCCGGCGTCGTCAGATCAGCCCCAGCATTTT	CASRPASSDQPQHF
few	TRBD2	TRBV18	TRBJ2-2	TGTGCCAGCTCACCGCGACTAGCGGGAGTGACCGGGGAGCTGTTTTTT	CASSPRLAGVTGELFF
once	TRBD2	TRBV5-1	TRBJ2-2	TGCGCCAGCAGCTTGGCTAGCGGGAGGGCCCTCGGAACCGGGGAGCTGTTTTTT	CASSLASGRALGTGELFF
NA	NA	TRBV14	TRBJ2-3	TGTGCCAGCAGCCACAACAGGTGGGGAGATACGCAGTATTTT	CASSHNRWGDTQYF
NA	NA	TRBV6-6	TRBJ2-6	TGTGCCAGCAGTTATTTGCTGGGAACGGGGGCCAACGTCCTGACTTTC	CASSYLLGTGANVLTF
NA	NA	TRBV28	TRBJ2-1	TGTGCCAGCAGTTTATGGTCTGGCGGGAATTTCAATGAGCAGTTCTTC	CASSLWSGGNFNEQFF
NA	TRBD1	TRBV4-2	TRBJ1-2	TGTGCCAGCAGCCAGATACAGGGGTTTGCTAACTATGGCTACACCTTC	CASSQIQGFANYGYTF
NA	NA	TRBV12-2	TRBJ1-2	TGTGCAAGTCGCTTACGGGGCTATGGCTACACCTTC	CASRLRGYGYTF
few	NA	TRBV7-8	TRBJ2-5	TGTGCCAGCAGCATGTTTATCCCGGAGACCCAGTACTTC	CASSMFIPETQYF
few	NA	TRBV25-1	TRBJ1-2	TGTGCCAGCAGTGAAGGTCAGGGTCGTAACTATGGCTACACCTTC	CASSEGQGRNYGYTF
NA	NA	TRBV5-1	TRBJ2-7	TGCGCCAGCAGCTTGGGAACCGGGACGGATCACGAGCAGTACTTC	CASSLGTGTDHEQYF
NA	NA	TRBV7-3	TRBJ2-2	TGTGCCAGCAGCTTAAGACGGGAACCCGGGGAGCTGTTTTTT	CASSLRREPGELFF
once	NA	TRBV7-9	TRBJ2-7	TGTGCCAGCAGCTCCCGCAGCTCCTACGAGCAGTACTTC	CASSSRSSYEQYF
NA	NA	TRBV7-2	TRBJ2-1	TGTGCCAGCAGCTGGGACTCTGAATTAGTGCAGTTCTTC	CASSWDSELVQFF
NA	NA	TRBV11-2	TRBJ2-7	TGTGCCAGCAGCTTATACTCCAACTACGAGCAGTACTTC	CASSLYSNYEQYF
NA	NA	TRBV5-3	TRBJ2-7	TGTGCCAGCAGCTTGGCCATCTACGAGCAGTACTTC	CASSLAIYEQYF
NA	TRBD1	TRBV27	TRBJ1-2	TGTGCCAGCAGTTTATTGGGACAGGGGAACTATGGCTACACCTTC	CASSLLGQGNYGYTF
once	NA	TRBV7-2	TRBJ1-2	TGTGCCAGCAGCGATCCCGGGACGGACCTTTATGGCTACACCTTC	CASSDPGTDLYGYTF
NA	TRBD1	TRBV4-2	TRBJ2-2	TGTGCCAGCAGCCAAGACGCCCCGGGACAGGGTCACACCGGGGAGCTGTTTTTT	CASSQDAPGQGHTGELFF
few	NA	TRBV7-9	TRBJ1-4	TGTGCCAGCAGCTTAAACGGGGCAAGGGAAAAACTGTTTTTT	CASSLNGAREKLFF
NA	TRBD1	TRBV7-6	TRBJ2-1	TGTGCCAGCAGCGGACACAGGGGGCAATCAGGAGAAACTCAATACAATGAGCAGTTCTTC	CASSGHRGQSGETQYNEQFF
once	NA	TRBV6-5	TRBJ2-3	TGTGCCAGCAGCTTCAGCGGAAGCACAGATACGCAGTATTTT	CASSFSGSTDTQYF
few	NA	TRBV7-9	TRBJ1-1	TGTGCCAGCAGCTTAGGCAGCCTGAACACTGAAGCTTTCTTT	CASSLGSLNTEAFF
NA	TRBD2	TRBV11-2	TRBJ2-2	TGTGCCAGCAGCCCCCGGGGACTAGCCTCGACCGGGGAGCTGTTTTTT	CASSPRGLASTGELFF
NA	NA	TRBV28	TRBJ1-5	TGTGCCAGCAGTTTATGGTGGGGGGAGGATAGCAATCAGCCCCAGCATTTT	CASSLWWGEDSNQPQHF
NA	NA	TRBV6-4	TRBJ2-6	TGTGCCAGCAGCCGGAGTGACTCTGGGGCCAACGTCCTGACTTTC	CASSRSDSGANVLTF
NA	NA	TRBV18	TRBJ1-4	TGTGCCAGCTCGCCCCAGGGCCCGCCTAATGAAAAACTGTTTTTT	CASSPQGPPNEKLFF
NA	TRBD1	TRBV28	TRBJ2-7	TGTGCCAGCACCTACCGGGACAGTCTCTACGAGCAGTACTTC	CASTYRDSLYEQYF
few	NA	TRBV5-1	TRBJ1-2	TGCGCCAGCAGCTTGCAAACTAACTATGGCTACACCTTC	CASSLQTNYGYTF
NA	NA	TRBV5-4	TRBJ2-1	TGTGCCAGCAGCTTCACAATTTCTCTGCGCAATGAGCAGTTCTTC	CASSFTISLRNEQFF
NA	TRBD1	TRBV7-9	TRBJ1-5	TGTGCCAGCAGCGGTGGACAGGGACAGCCCCAGCATTTT	CASSGGQGQPQHF
NA	TRBD1	TRBV4-1	TRBJ2-7	TGCGCCAGCAGCCAAACCACAGGGGTCGGTTCCTACGAGCAGTACTTC	CASSQTTGVGSYEQYF